By share, the clone carrying this T cell receptor beta chain ranks as medium-sized. What it binds is not known. This sample is drawn from a study of neoadjuvant anti-PD-1 for oral cavity cancer. Study-level background: Patients without progression received a fourth nivolumab dose around day 43, then surgical resection on days 50-56. Study-level findings and limits: Higher pretreatment Treg/Th17 ratios tracked higher pretreatment blood clonality.

The CDR3 runs 12 residues. The germline CDR1 and CDR2 sequences are WNHNN and SYGVQD (reference sequence). V lost 4 bases and J lost 9, with 7 bases in between. Sequencing used immunoSEQ multiplex PCR; TCRdb keeps in-frame clones, though not all of them. The table lists 11,000 to 15,000 clones, about 68% of them singletons. These newly diagnosed stage II-IVA oral cavity squamous cell carcinoma patients had no prior systemic or radiation treatment. The input for sequencing was PBMCs, taken before nivolumab (anti-PD-1) treatment. This chain links TRBV10-1 with TRBJ1-6; D call uncertain. The clonotype comes from a person aged 35-79 years with oral cavity squamous cell carcinoma. The CDR3 region has the DNA TGCGCCAGCAGTGTAAGGCGTTCACCCCTCCACTTT. Protein sequence: CASSVRRSPLHF.